This T cell receptor (beta chain) appears in the sequencing data of a study of tumor-infiltrating lymphocytes in primary liver carcinoma. With a constant-region primer, TCR beta cDNA was made from about 0.55 ug of total RNA. Generation of the TCR beta libraries relied on three nested multiplex PCR rounds using slightly modified ARM-PCR. Investigators reported that the first two PCR rounds, at 10 to 11 cycles each, used TRBV1-TRBV30 forward primers with a C-beta reverse primer. Via MiXCR, TCRdb re-called the multiplex PCR reads, giving one row per CDR3 protein. The sample lists around 190,000 distinct CDR3 sequences; approximately 80% were seen once. Germline V gene data show CDR1 as SQVTM and CDR2 as ANQGSEA. The CDR3 totals 17 residues. On this clonotype: One junction end does not reproduce the germline sequence, and a read error may be involved.

Unsorted bulk tissue (roughly 20-34 mg) underwent RNA and DNA co-extraction. Sequencing input: tumor tissue from primary liver carcinoma. The receptor was derived from a middle-aged man with primary liver carcinoma and hepatitis B virus infection. The V and J genes are TRBV29-1 and TRBJ2-5; 12 positions agree with TRBD2. The CDR3 coding sequence is TGCAGCGTTGTACTAGCGGGAGGTCGCTTCAGCCAAGAGACCCAGAACTTC. This translates into CSVVLAGGRFSQETQNF.